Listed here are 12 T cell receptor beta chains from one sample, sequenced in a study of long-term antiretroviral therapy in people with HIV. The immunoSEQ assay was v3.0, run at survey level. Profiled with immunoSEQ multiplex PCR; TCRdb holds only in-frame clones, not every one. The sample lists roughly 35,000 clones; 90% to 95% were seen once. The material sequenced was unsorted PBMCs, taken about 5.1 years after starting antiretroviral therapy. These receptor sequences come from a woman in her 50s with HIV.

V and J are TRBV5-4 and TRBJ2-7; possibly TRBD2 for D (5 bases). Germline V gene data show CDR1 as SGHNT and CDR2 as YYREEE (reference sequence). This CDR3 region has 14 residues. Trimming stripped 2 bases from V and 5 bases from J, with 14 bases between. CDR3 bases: TGTGCCAGCAGCTTAGGACCCCTGAGGGACGAGCAGTACTTC. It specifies CASSLGPLRDEQYF.

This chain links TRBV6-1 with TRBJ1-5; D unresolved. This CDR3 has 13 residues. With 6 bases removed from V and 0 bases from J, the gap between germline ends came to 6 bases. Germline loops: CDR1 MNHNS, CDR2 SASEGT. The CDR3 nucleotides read TGTGCCAGCAGACGGGATAGCAATCAGCCCCAGCATTTT. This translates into CASRRDSNQPQHF.

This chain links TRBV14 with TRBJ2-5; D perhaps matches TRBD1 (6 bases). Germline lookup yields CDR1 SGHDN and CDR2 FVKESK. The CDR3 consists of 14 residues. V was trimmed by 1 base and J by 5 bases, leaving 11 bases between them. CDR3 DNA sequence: TGTGCCAGCAGCCAAGTAAGGGGGTCGGAGACCCAGTACTTC. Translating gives CASSQVRGSETQYF.

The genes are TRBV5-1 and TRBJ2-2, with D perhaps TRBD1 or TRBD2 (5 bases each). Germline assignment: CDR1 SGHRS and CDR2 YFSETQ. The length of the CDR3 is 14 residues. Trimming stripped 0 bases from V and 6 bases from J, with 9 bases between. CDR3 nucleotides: TGCGCCAGCAGCTTGGCCTGGGGGTCCGGGGAGCTGTTTTTT. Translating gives CASSLAWGSGELFF.

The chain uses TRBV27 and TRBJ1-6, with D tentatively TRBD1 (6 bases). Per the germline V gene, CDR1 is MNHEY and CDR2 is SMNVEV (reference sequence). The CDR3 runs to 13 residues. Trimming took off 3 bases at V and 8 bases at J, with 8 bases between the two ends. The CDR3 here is CASSFRQDSPLHF. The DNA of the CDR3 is TGTGCCAGCAGTTTCCGACAGGATTCACCCCTCCACTTT.

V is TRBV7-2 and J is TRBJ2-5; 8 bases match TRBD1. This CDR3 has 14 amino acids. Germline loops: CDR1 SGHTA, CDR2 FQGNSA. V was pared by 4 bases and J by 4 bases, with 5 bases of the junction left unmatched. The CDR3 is CASSSGTGRETQYF. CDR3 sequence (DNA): TGTGCCAGCAGCTCGGGGACAGGTCGAGAGACCCAGTACTTC.

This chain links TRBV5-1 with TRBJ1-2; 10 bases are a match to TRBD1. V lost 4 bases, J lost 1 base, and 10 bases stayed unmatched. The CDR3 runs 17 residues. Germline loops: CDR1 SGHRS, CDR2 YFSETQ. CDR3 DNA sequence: TGCGCCAGCAGCCGCGGACAGGGGGGACCGTATAACTATGGCTACACCTTC. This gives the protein CASSRGQGGPYNYGYTF. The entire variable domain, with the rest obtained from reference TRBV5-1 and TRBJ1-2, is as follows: KAGVTQTPRYLIKTRGQQVTLSCSPISGHRSVSWYQQTPGQGLQFLFEYFSETQRNKGNFPGRFSGRQFSNSRSEMNVSTLELGDSALYLCASSRGQGGPYNYGYTFGSGTRLTVV.

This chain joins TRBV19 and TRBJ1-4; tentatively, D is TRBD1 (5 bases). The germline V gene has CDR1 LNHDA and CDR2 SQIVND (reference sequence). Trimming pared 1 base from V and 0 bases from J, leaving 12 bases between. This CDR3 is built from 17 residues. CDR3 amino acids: CASSIVTGTATNEKLFF. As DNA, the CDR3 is TGTGCCAGTAGTATAGTCACCGGGACCGCAACTAATGAAAAACTGTTTTTT.

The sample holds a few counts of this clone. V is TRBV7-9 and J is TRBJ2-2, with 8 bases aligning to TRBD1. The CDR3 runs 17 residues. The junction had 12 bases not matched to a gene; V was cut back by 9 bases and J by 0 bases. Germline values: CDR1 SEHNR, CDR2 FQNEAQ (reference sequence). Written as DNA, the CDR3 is TGTGCCAGTCGATGGGGACAGGCGCGTTCGAACACCGGGGAGCTGTTTTTT. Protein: CASRWGQARSNTGELFF. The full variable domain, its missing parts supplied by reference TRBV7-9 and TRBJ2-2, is DTGVSQNPRHKITKRGQNVTFRCDPISEHNRLYWYRQTLGQGPEFLTYFQNEAQLEKSRLLSDRFSAERPKGSFSTLEIQRTEQGDSAMYLCASRWGQARSNTGELFFGEGSRLTVL.

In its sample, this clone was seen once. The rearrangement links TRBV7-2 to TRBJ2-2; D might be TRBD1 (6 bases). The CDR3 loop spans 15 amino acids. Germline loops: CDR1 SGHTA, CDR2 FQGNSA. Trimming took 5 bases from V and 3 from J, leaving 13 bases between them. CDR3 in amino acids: CASSPQGGDTGELFF. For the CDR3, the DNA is TGTGCCAGCAGCCCACAGGGTGGGGACACCGGGGAGCTGTTTTTT.

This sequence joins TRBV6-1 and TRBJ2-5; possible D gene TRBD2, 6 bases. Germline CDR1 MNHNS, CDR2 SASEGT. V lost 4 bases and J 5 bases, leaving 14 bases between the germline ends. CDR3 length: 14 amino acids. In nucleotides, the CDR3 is TGTGCCAGCAGTGTGGGACTGGCGGTGGAGACCCAGTACTTC. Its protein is CASSVGLAVETQYF.

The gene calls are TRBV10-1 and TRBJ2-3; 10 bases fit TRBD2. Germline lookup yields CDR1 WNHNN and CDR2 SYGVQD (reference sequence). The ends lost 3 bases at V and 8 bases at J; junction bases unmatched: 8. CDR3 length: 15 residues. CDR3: CASSDPTSGVTTQYF. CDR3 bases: TGCGCCAGCAGTGACCCTACTAGCGGGGTCACTACGCAGTATTTT.